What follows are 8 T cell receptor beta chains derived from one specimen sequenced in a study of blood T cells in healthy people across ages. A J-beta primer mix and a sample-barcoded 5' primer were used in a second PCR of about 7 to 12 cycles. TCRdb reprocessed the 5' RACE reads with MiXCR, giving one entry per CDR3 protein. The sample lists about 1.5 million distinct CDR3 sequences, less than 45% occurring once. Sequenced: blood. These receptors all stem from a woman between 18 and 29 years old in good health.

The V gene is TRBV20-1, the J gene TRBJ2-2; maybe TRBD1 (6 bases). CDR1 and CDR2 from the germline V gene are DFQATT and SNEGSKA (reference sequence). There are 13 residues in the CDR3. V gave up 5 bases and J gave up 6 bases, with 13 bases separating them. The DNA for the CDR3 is TGCAGTGCTGCCAGTCCAGGGGCCGGGGAGCTGTTTTTT. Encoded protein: CSAASPGAGELFF.

The DNA of the CDR3 is TGCAGTGCTTCGGGGGGGCCGGTAAGGTACAATGAGCAGTTCTTC. It encodes CSASGGPVRYNEQFF. The rearrangement links TRBV20-1 to TRBJ2-1; 8 positions agree with TRBD2. Germline values: CDR1 DFQATT, CDR2 SNEGSKA (reference sequence). This CDR3 comprises 15 residues. J gave up 4 bases and V 5 bases, and 10 bases lay outside the gene matches.

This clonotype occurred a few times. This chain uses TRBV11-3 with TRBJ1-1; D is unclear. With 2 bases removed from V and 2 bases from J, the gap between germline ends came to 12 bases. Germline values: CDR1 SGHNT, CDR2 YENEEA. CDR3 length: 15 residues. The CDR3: CASSLNSGGNTEAFF. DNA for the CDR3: TGTGCCAGCAGCTTAAATTCTGGCGGCAACACTGAAGCTTTCTTT.

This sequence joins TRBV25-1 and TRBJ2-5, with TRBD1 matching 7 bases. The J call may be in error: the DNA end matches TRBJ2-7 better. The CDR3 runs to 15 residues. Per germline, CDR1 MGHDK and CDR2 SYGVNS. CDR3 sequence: CASSPTGQGAYEQYF. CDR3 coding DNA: TGTGCCAGCAGTCCGACGGGGCAGGGGGCCTACGAGCAGTACTTC.

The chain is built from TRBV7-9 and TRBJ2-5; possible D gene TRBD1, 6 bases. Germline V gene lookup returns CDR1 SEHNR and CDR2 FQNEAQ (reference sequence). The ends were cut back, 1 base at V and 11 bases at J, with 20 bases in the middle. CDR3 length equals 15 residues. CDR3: CASSLVTGLYNEQYF. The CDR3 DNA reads TGTGCCAGCAGCTTAGTGACAGGACTCTACAATGAGCAGTACTTC.

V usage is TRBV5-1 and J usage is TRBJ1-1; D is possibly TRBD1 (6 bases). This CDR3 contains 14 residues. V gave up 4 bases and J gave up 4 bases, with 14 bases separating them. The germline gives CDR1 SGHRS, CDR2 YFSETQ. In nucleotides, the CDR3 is TGCGCCAGCAGCCAACAGGGTCTGGCCACTGAAGCTTTCTTT. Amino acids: CASSQQGLATEAFF.

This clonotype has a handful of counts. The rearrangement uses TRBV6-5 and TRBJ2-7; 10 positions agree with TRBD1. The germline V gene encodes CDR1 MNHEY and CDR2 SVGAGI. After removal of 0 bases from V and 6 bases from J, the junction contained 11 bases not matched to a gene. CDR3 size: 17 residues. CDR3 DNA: TGTGCCAGCAGTTACTCGCTGGGCCGGACAGGGGGAGTCGAGCAGTACTTC. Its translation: CASSYSLGRTGGVEQYF.

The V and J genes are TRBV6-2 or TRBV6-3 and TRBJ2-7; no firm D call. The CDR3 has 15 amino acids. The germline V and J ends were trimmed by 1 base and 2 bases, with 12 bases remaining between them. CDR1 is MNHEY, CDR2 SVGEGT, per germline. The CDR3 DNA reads TGTGCCAGCAGTTACTTGGGCATAAGCACCTACGAGCAGTACTTC. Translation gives CASSYLGISTYEQYF.